This TCR beta chain was recovered during a study of T-cell reconstitution after alpha-beta-depleted transplantation in children. The V and J ends lost 7 bases and 1 base respectively, with 11 bases between them. The CDR3 length is 15 residues. Findings and caveats of the study: Elevated TCRbeta diversity at day 60 was traced, in some patients, to surviving recipient T cells and thymic progenitors. After transplant, at about two months, alpha-beta T cells were reportedly derived from several hundred expanded graft clones. One year post-transplant, T-cell counts and diversity were largely derived from T cells produced anew.

In its sample, this clonotype was seen many times. Its antigen is not identified. Molecular barcoding with unique molecular identifiers was used for the TCRbeta library. TCRdb re-called the PCR reads through MiXCR, storing one row per CDR3 protein. Among hundreds of thousands of distinct CDR3 sequences listed, roughly a quarter were seen once. Source: PBMCs, taken before TCRalphabeta/CD19-depleted stem cell transplant. V usage is TRBV12-3 or TRBV12-4 and J usage is TRBJ2-6; D gene ambiguous. The receptor was isolated from a girl aged 2 to 10 with Fanconi anemia, due to receive a stem cell transplant. CDR3 loop: CASTLPTSGANVLTF. Here the CDR3 DNA reads TGTGCCAGCACTCTCCCGACATCTGGGGCCAACGTCCTGACTTTC.